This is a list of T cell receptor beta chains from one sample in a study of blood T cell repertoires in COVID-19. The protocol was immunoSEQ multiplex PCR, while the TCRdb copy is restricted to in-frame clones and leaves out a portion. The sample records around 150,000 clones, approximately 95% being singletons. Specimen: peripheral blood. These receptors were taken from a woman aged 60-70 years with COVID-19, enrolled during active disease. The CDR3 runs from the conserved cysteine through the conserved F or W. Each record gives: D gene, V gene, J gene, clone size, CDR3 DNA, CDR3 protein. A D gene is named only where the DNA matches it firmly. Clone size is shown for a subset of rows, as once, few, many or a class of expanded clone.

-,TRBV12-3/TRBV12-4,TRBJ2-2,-,TGTGCCAGCAGCACAGGACGATGGGAGCTGTTTTTT,CASSTGRWELFF
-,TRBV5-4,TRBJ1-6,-,TGTGCCAGCAGCTTAAACAGTAAATCTTATAATTCACCCCTCCACTTT,CASSLNSKSYNSPLHF
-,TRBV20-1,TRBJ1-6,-,TGCAGTGCTAGTATCGCAGGGGTAGGTTCACCCCTCCACTTT,CSASIAGVGSPLHF
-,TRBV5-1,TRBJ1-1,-,TGCGCCAGCAGCTTCCAGACTCGGAACACTGAAGCTTTCTTT,CASSFQTRNTEAFF
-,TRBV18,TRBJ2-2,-,TGTGCCAGCTCACCACCAGGGGGTACCGGGGAGCTGTTTTTT,CASSPPGGTGELFF
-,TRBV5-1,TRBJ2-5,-,TGCGCCAGCAGCTTTGGCGGGGATCGAGAGACCCAGTACTTC,CASSFGGDRETQYF
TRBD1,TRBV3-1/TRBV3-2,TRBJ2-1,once,TGTGCCAGCAGCCAGGGGGGACAGGGTAGTCACAATGAGCAGTTCTTC,CASSQGGQGSHNEQFF
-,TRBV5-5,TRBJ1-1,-,TGTGCCAGCAGCCAAACACTGAACACTGAAGCTTTCTTT,CASSQTLNTEAFF
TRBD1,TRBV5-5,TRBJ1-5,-,TGTGCCAGCAGCTGGGAGGACAGGGTGCGACAGCCCCAGCATTTT,CASSWEDRVRQPQHF
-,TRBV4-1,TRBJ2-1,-,TGCGCCAGCAGCCAACTTCCGGACAGTTACAATGAGCAGTTCTTC,CASSQLPDSYNEQFF
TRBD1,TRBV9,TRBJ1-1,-,TGTGCCAGCAGCTTACAGGGGCGCGCTGAAGCTTTCTTT,CASSLQGRAEAFF
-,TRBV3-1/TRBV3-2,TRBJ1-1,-,TGTGCCAGCAGCCGGACAGAGAACACTGAAGCTTTCTTT,CASSRTENTEAFF
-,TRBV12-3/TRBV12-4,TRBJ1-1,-,TGTGCCAGCATGGGTTCGGGGAACACTGAAGCTTTCTTT,CASMGSGNTEAFF
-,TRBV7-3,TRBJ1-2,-,TGTGCCAGCAGCTTAGCGGGTCGGTATGGCTACACCTTC,CASSLAGRYGYTF
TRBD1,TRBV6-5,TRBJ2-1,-,TGTGCCAGCAGTTACGGGGACAGATACAATGAGCAGTTCTTC,CASSYGDRYNEQFF
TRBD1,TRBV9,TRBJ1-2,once,TGTGCCAGCCGGGTTTCCGACAGGGGCTATGGCTACACCTTC,CASRVSDRGYGYTF
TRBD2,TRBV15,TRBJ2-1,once,TGTGCCACCAGCTGGCCGGGACTACTCAATGAGCAGTTCTTC,CATSWPGLLNEQFF
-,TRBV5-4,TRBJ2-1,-,TGTGCCAGCAGTCAAAACCGGGTTAGTGAGCAGTTCTTC,CASSQNRVSEQFF
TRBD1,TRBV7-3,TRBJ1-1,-,TGTGCCAGCAGCCGGGGACAGGGCACTGAAGCTTTCTTT,CASSRGQGTEAFF
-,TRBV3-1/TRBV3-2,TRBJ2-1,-,TGTGCCAGCAGCCAAGTGGTTACGGGGCAGTTCTTC,CASSQVVTGQFF
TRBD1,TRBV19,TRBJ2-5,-,TGTGCCAGTAGGGCAGACAGGGGACAAGAGACCCAGTACTTC,CASRADRGQETQYF
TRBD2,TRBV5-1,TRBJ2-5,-,TGCGCCAGCAGCTTGGCCCCAGCGGGGGGGCAAGAGACCCAGTACTTC,CASSLAPAGGQETQYF
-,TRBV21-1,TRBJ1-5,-,TGTGCCAGCAGCAAAAAGGGGGGGTATCAGCCCCAGCATTTT,CASSKKGGYQPQHF
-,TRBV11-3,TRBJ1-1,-,TGTGCCAGCAGCTCCAGGGAGAACACTGAAGCTTTCTTT,CASSSRENTEAFF
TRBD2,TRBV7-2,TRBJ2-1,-,TGTGCCAGCAGCTTAGATCCAGCGGGGCACAATGAGCAGTTCTTC,CASSLDPAGHNEQFF
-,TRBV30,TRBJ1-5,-,TGTGCCTGGAGTGTAACGGAGAATCAGCCCCAGCATTTT,CAWSVTENQPQHF
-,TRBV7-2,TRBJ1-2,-,TGTGCCAGCAGCTTATACTCATCTAACTATGGCTACACCTTC,CASSLYSSNYGYTF
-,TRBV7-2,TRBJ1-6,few,TGTGCCAGCAGCCCCAACAGGGCTAATTCACCCCTCCACTTT,CASSPNRANSPLHF
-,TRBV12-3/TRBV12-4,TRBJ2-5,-,TGTGCCAGCAGTCGCGGGCGGCAAGAGACCCAGTACTTC,CASSRGRQETQYF
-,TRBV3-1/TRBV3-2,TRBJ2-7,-,TGTGCCAGCAGCCAAACTACAGGGTCCTACGAGCAGTACTTC,CASSQTTGSYEQYF
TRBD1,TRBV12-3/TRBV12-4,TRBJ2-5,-,TGTGCCAGCAGTCTCCGGACAGGGAACGGCCAGTACTTC,CASSLRTGNGQYF
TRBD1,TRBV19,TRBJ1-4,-,TGTGCCAGTAGTGGGGGGACAGGGATTCAAGAAAAACTGTTTTTT,CASSGGTGIQEKLFF
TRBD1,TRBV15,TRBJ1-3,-,TGTGCCACCAGACGGGACAGGGGGCGAGGAAACACCATATATTTT,CATRRDRGRGNTIYF
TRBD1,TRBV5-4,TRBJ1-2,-,TGTGCCAGCAGCATGGGGATGGGACAGGGATTGGGCTACACCTTC,CASSMGMGQGLGYTF
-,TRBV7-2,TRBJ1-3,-,TGTGCCAGCAGCTTAGGGTTGGGCTACTCTGGAAACACCATATATTTT,CASSLGLGYSGNTIYF
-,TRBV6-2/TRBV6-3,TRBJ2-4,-,TGTGCCAGCAGTTACCCGCTCCGGAGGGGCGGGGGCGCCCAGTACTTC,CASSYPLRRGGGAQYF
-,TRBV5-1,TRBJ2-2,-,TGCGCCAGCAGCTTGCAGGGGGGTACCGCCGGGGAGCTGTTTTTT,CASSLQGGTAGELFF
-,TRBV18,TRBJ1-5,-,TGTGCCAGCTCCTCTACAGGGAGAAGTCAGCCCCAGCATTTT,CASSSTGRSQPQHF
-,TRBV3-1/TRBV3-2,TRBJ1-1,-,TGTGCCAGCAGCCATGGGTACAGACGTAATGAAGCTTTCTTT,CASSHGYRRNEAFF
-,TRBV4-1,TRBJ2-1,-,TGCGCCAGCAGCCAAGTGGTAGCGAGCTCCTACAATGAGCAGTTCTTC,CASSQVVASSYNEQFF
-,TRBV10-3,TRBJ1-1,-,TGTGCCATCAGTGGGGGGGGAGGGAACACTGAAGCTTTCTTT,CAISGGGGNTEAFF
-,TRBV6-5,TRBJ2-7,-,TGTGCCAGCAAAACAACAGGATTGAGCTCCTACGAGCAGTACTTC,CASKTTGLSSYEQYF
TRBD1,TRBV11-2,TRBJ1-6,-,TGTGCCAGCGCCCTGGGGGCAGGGGGCTTCTCACCCCTCCACTTT,CASALGAGGFSPLHF